This T cell receptor beta chain was captured in a study of T-cell reconstitution after alpha-beta-depleted transplantation in children. Overall study results and limits: Several hundred expanded graft clones reportedly gave rise to the alpha-beta T cells present about two months after transplant.

This CDR3 comprises 15 residues. Per the germline V gene, CDR1 is SGHKS and CDR2 is YYEKEE (reference sequence). Unique molecular identifiers tagged the TCRbeta library. MiXCR, run by TCRdb on the PCR reads, gives a single entry per CDR3 protein. The profile shows under 25,000 distinct CDR3 sequences, about an eighth of them singletons. This clonotype was seen repeatedly, ten times or more. Its antigen is not identified. The junction and the germline gene differ at one end; a read error may be behind it. The rearrangement joins TRBV5-5 to TRBJ2-7; 9 nucleotides agree with TRBD1. This TCR was sampled from a female patient aged 2-10 years who had a stem cell transplant for congenital amegakaryocytic thrombocytopenia, so the T cells may come from the graft donor. Sequencing used PBMCs, mostly from graft donor cells, obtained 60 days after TCRalphabeta/CD19-depleted stem cell transplant. The CDR3 sequence: CASTLGQGISYEQYF. The CDR3 nucleotides are TGTGCCAGCACCTTGGGACAGGGAATCTCCTACGAGCAGTACTTC.